This entry features one T cell receptor beta chain sequence. The data are from a study of blood T cell repertoires in COVID-19. Looking at the study overall: Samples representing acute and convalescent COVID-19 were sourced from the United States, Italy and Spain. The analysed material was cDNA or gDNA that came from T cells, B-cell-depleted T cells, or PBMCs.

From germline, CDR1 is SGHRS and CDR2 YFSETQ. The CDR3 spans 13 residues. V dropped 0 bases and J dropped 10; count of bases not matched to a gene: 6. Generated by immunoSEQ multiplex PCR, the TCRdb table keeps only in-frame clones and is missing some. Found here are around 300,000 clones, 70% to 90% of them singletons; the top ten hold approximately 9.9%. The V gene is TRBV5-1, the J gene TRBJ2-5; 7 bases align to TRBD1. The material sequenced was peripheral blood. The sequence derives from a woman aged 65 to 85 with acute or convalescent COVID-19. CDR3 DNA: TGCGCCAGCAGCTTGGAGGGGGCCCCCGACCAGTACTTC. Encoded protein: CASSLEGAPDQYF.